The rows below give T cell receptor beta chains drawn from one sample of a study of cytomegalovirus exposure and HLA in healthy donors. Assay: immunoSEQ multiplex PCR; the TCRdb copy retains only in-frame clones and omits some. The sample lists about 180,000 clones, around three quarters occurring once. The specimen sequenced was PBMCs. These receptor sequences come from a woman in her 30s in good health and CMV-seropositive. Both conserved end residues are part of each CDR3. A D gene is named only where the DNA matches it firmly. Only part of the rows carry a size: once, few, many, or a class if the clone is expanded.

v_gene: TRBV27; abundance: few; j_gene: TRBJ1-2; d_gene: TRBD1; CDR3nt: TGTGCCAGCAGTTTATCAGCAGGGGGTGACTATGGCTACACCTTC; CDR3aa: CASSLSAGGDYGYTF
v_gene: TRBV5-4; abundance: -; j_gene: TRBJ2-1; d_gene: -; CDR3nt: TGTGCCAGCAGCTCATACGGGGGGCGGAACAATGAGCAGTTCTTC; CDR3aa: CASSSYGGRNNEQFF
v_gene: TRBV11-3; abundance: -; j_gene: TRBJ2-7; d_gene: -; CDR3nt: TGTGCCAGCAGCCCACAGGCGAGTGAGCAGTACTTC; CDR3aa: CASSPQASEQYF
v_gene: TRBV9; abundance: few; j_gene: TRBJ2-3; d_gene: -; CDR3nt: TGTGCCAGCAGCTTAGGGACTAGCACAGATACGCAGTATTTT; CDR3aa: CASSLGTSTDTQYF
v_gene: TRBV4-2; abundance: -; j_gene: TRBJ1-5; d_gene: TRBD1; CDR3nt: TGTGCCAGCAGCCAAGGTGGAACAGGGGATCAGCCCCAGCATTTT; CDR3aa: CASSQGGTGDQPQHF
v_gene: TRBV28; abundance: -; j_gene: TRBJ1-1; d_gene: TRBD1; CDR3nt: TGTGCCAGCAGCCCGACAGGGTCCCTTACGGCTGAAGCTTTCTTT; CDR3aa: CASSPTGSLTAEAFF
v_gene: TRBV6-5; abundance: -; j_gene: TRBJ2-2; d_gene: TRBD2; CDR3nt: TGTGCCAGCAGGCCTAGCGGGGAGAACACCGGGGAGCTGTTTTTT; CDR3aa: CASRPSGENTGELFF
v_gene: TRBV4-2; abundance: -; j_gene: TRBJ2-5; d_gene: -; CDR3nt: TGTGCCAGCAGCCCCCGGGATCTTGGGGAGACCCAGTACTTC; CDR3aa: CASSPRDLGETQYF
v_gene: TRBV10-3; abundance: once; j_gene: TRBJ2-7; d_gene: TRBD2; CDR3nt: TGTGCCACCAGACTAGCGGACTCCTACGAGCAGTACTTC; CDR3aa: CATRLADSYEQYF
v_gene: TRBV10-3; abundance: -; j_gene: TRBJ2-7; d_gene: TRBD1; CDR3nt: TGTGCCATGGGGACAGGGAGCTACGAGCAGTACTTC; CDR3aa: CAMGTGSYEQYF
v_gene: TRBV9; abundance: -; j_gene: TRBJ1-3; d_gene: TRBD1; CDR3nt: TGTGCCAGCAGCTCCACGGACAGGACATCAGGAAACACCATATATTTT; CDR3aa: CASSSTDRTSGNTIYF
v_gene: TRBV27; abundance: -; j_gene: TRBJ2-5; d_gene: -; CDR3nt: TGTGCCAGCAGTTTAGCTAGACAAGAGACCCAGTACTTC; CDR3aa: CASSLARQETQYF
v_gene: TRBV4-1; abundance: -; j_gene: TRBJ2-2; d_gene: -; CDR3nt: TGCGCCAGCAGCCAAGAATACAGCCCTAACACCGGGGAGCTGTTTTTT; CDR3aa: CASSQEYSPNTGELFF
v_gene: TRBV5-1; abundance: -; j_gene: TRBJ2-4; d_gene: TRBD2; CDR3nt: TGCGCCAGCAGGGCGGGAGGGGGCACCAACATTCAGTACTTC; CDR3aa: CASRAGGGTNIQYF
v_gene: TRBV5-1; abundance: -; j_gene: TRBJ2-3; d_gene: -; CDR3nt: TGCGCCAGCAGCTTGGGGCCGGGGATAGGGTCGGATACGCAGTATTTT; CDR3aa: CASSLGPGIGSDTQYF
v_gene: TRBV7-9; abundance: -; j_gene: TRBJ2-5; d_gene: TRBD2; CDR3nt: TGTGCCAGCAGCTTGCAGCGGGGGGGCCTCGGGGAGACCCAGTACTTC; CDR3aa: CASSLQRGGLGETQYF
v_gene: TRBV4-1; abundance: -; j_gene: TRBJ2-3; d_gene: TRBD2; CDR3nt: TGCGCCAGCAGCCAACCCTTAGCGGGGCCACGCACAGATACGCAGTATTTT; CDR3aa: CASSQPLAGPRTDTQYF
v_gene: TRBV2; abundance: -; j_gene: TRBJ1-1; d_gene: TRBD1; CDR3nt: TGTGCCAGCAGTGGACAGGGAAACACTGAAGCTTTCTTT; CDR3aa: CASSGQGNTEAFF
v_gene: TRBV5-1; abundance: -; j_gene: TRBJ2-2; d_gene: TRBD1; CDR3nt: TGCGCCAGCAGCCCACAACCAGGGACAGGGGACGGTGGCACCGGGGAGCTGTTTTTT; CDR3aa: CASSPQPGTGDGGTGELFF
v_gene: TRBV4-1; abundance: -; j_gene: TRBJ2-1; d_gene: -; CDR3nt: TGCGCCAGCAGCCAAACAGATCAGCAGTTCTTC; CDR3aa: CASSQTDQQFF
v_gene: TRBV7-2; abundance: -; j_gene: TRBJ2-7; d_gene: -; CDR3nt: TGTGCCAGCAGCTCCCCAGGGAAGGGGTTCTACGAGCAGTACTTC; CDR3aa: CASSSPGKGFYEQYF
v_gene: TRBV13; abundance: -; j_gene: TRBJ2-7; d_gene: TRBD1; CDR3nt: TGTGCCAGCAGCCGGACAGGGGGCGTCTACGAGCAGTACTTC; CDR3aa: CASSRTGGVYEQYF
v_gene: TRBV10-1; abundance: -; j_gene: TRBJ2-7; d_gene: -; CDR3nt: TGCGCCAGCAGCGCAGGGACCTACGAGCAGTACTTC; CDR3aa: CASSAGTYEQYF
v_gene: TRBV19; abundance: -; j_gene: TRBJ1-2; d_gene: TRBD1; CDR3nt: TGTGCCAGTAGACAGGGACAGAACTCCGGTGGCTACACCTTC; CDR3aa: CASRQGQNSGGYTF
v_gene: TRBV18; abundance: -; j_gene: TRBJ2-2; d_gene: -; CDR3nt: TGTGCCAGCTCACCAGGGACCGGGGGGCTGTTTTTT; CDR3aa: CASSPGTGGLFF
v_gene: TRBV5-6; abundance: few; j_gene: TRBJ1-2; d_gene: TRBD1; CDR3nt: TGTGCCAGCAGACCCAGGGGGCTAGGGTATGGCTACACCTTC; CDR3aa: CASRPRGLGYGYTF
v_gene: TRBV6-5; abundance: -; j_gene: TRBJ2-7; d_gene: -; CDR3nt: TGTGCCAGCAGTTACGGGACACCCTCCTACGAGCAGTACTTC; CDR3aa: CASSYGTPSYEQYF
v_gene: TRBV28; abundance: -; j_gene: TRBJ2-1; d_gene: TRBD2; CDR3nt: TGTGCCAGCAGTTTGGGGACCCAGCGGGGGGGCTTCAATGAGCAGTTCTTC; CDR3aa: CASSLGTQRGGFNEQFF
v_gene: TRBV9; abundance: once; j_gene: TRBJ1-1; d_gene: TRBD1; CDR3nt: TGTGCCAGCAGCGTAGCCGGGACAGGGGTCACTGAAGCTCTCTTT; CDR3aa: CASSVAGTGVTEALF
v_gene: TRBV6-5; abundance: -; j_gene: TRBJ1-4; d_gene: -; CDR3nt: TGTGCCAGCACCCTAGGGAGCCCAACTAATGAAAAACTGTTTTTT; CDR3aa: CASTLGSPTNEKLFF
v_gene: TRBV7-2; abundance: -; j_gene: TRBJ2-3; d_gene: TRBD2; CDR3nt: TGTGCCAGCAGCTTGCTCGGGGGGGGTACAGATACGCAGTATTTT; CDR3aa: CASSLLGGGTDTQYF
v_gene: TRBV7-8; abundance: -; j_gene: TRBJ2-7; d_gene: -; CDR3nt: TGTGCCAGCAGCTTACCGACCAGGGGATCGACGGAGCAGTACTTC; CDR3aa: CASSLPTRGSTEQYF
v_gene: TRBV7-9; abundance: -; j_gene: TRBJ1-2; d_gene: -; CDR3nt: TGTGCCAGCAGCTTGGGGGGACTTCTAGACTATGGCTACACCTTC; CDR3aa: CASSLGGLLDYGYTF
v_gene: TRBV4-2; abundance: few; j_gene: TRBJ2-7; d_gene: TRBD2; CDR3nt: TGTGCCAGCAGCCAAATCTCGAGTAGCGGGGGGGCGGACGAGCAGTACTTC; CDR3aa: CASSQISSSGGADEQYF
v_gene: TRBV29-1; abundance: once; j_gene: TRBJ2-3; d_gene: -; CDR3nt: TGCAGCGTGCGCGGGGCGGATACGCAGTATTTT; CDR3aa: CSVRGADTQYF
v_gene: TRBV29-1; abundance: -; j_gene: TRBJ2-2; d_gene: TRBD2; CDR3nt: TGCAGCGTTCGCCCCGGGGGGGGGCGGGACACCGGGGAGCTGTTTTTT; CDR3aa: CSVRPGGGRDTGELFF
v_gene: TRBV18; abundance: once; j_gene: TRBJ1-5; d_gene: -; CDR3nt: TGTGCCAGCTCACCGAAAGGGACTCATCTTACTCAGCCCCAGCATTTT; CDR3aa: CASSPKGTHLTQPQHF
v_gene: TRBV19; abundance: -; j_gene: TRBJ1-4; d_gene: TRBD1; CDR3nt: TGTGCCAGTAGTAGGGGACAGGGTGCAACTAATGAAAAACTGTTTTTT; CDR3aa: CASSRGQGATNEKLFF
v_gene: TRBV7-9; abundance: -; j_gene: TRBJ2-2; d_gene: -; CDR3nt: TGTTCCAGCAGCGATAGGGGCACCGGGGAGCTGTTTTTT; CDR3aa: CSSSDRGTGELFF
v_gene: TRBV7-9; abundance: once; j_gene: TRBJ2-7; d_gene: -; CDR3nt: TGTGCCAGCAGCTTAGCGGGGGCCCATCCCTACGAGCAGTACTTC; CDR3aa: CASSLAGAHPYEQYF
v_gene: TRBV7-8; abundance: -; j_gene: TRBJ1-3; d_gene: -; CDR3nt: TGTGCCAGCAGGGAGAGCTCTGGAAACACCATATATTTT; CDR3aa: CASRESSGNTIYF
v_gene: TRBV7-9; abundance: -; j_gene: TRBJ1-2; d_gene: -; CDR3nt: TGTTCCAGCAGTCTCCCGGGGGGAGTGTACTATGGCTACACCTTC; CDR3aa: CSSSLPGGVYYGYTF
v_gene: TRBV7-8; abundance: -; j_gene: TRBJ2-3; d_gene: -; CDR3nt: TGTGCCAGCAGCCCTGCCCGGTGGGGGGGCTGGACAGATACGCAGTATTTT; CDR3aa: CASSPARWGGWTDTQYF
v_gene: TRBV28; abundance: -; j_gene: TRBJ2-1; d_gene: -; CDR3nt: TGTGCCATCGCGCGGGCTTTACCCCGCTACAATGAGCAGTTCTTC; CDR3aa: CAIARALPRYNEQFF
v_gene: TRBV10-1; abundance: -; j_gene: TRBJ2-3; d_gene: TRBD2; CDR3nt: TGCGCCAGCAGTGAACTAGCGGGCCTCACAGATACGCAGTATTTT; CDR3aa: CASSELAGLTDTQYF
v_gene: TRBV2; abundance: -; j_gene: TRBJ2-5; d_gene: -; CDR3nt: TGTGCCAGCAGTGAAACAGTCCAAGAGACCCAGTACTTC; CDR3aa: CASSETVQETQYF
v_gene: TRBV11-2; abundance: -; j_gene: TRBJ1-6; d_gene: -; CDR3nt: TGTGCCAGCAGCTTTTTCAGGCAGGGGTCTTCACCCCTCCACTTT; CDR3aa: CASSFFRQGSSPLHF
v_gene: TRBV28; abundance: once; j_gene: TRBJ2-1; d_gene: -; CDR3nt: TGTGCCAGCAGTGGGGACTTCAATGAGCAGTTCTTC; CDR3aa: CASSGDFNEQFF
v_gene: TRBV14; abundance: -; j_gene: TRBJ2-7; d_gene: TRBD1; CDR3nt: TGTGCCAGCAGCCAAGGTCAGGGGGCCTACGAGCAGTACTTC; CDR3aa: CASSQGQGAYEQYF
v_gene: TRBV28; abundance: -; j_gene: TRBJ1-2; d_gene: -; CDR3nt: TGTGCCAGCAGTACACAGGGCTGGGGCTACACCTTC; CDR3aa: CASSTQGWGYTF
v_gene: TRBV12-5; abundance: -; j_gene: TRBJ2-1; d_gene: -; CDR3nt: TGTGCTAGTGGTTTGGAGACAGGTTACAATGAGCAGTTCTTC; CDR3aa: CASGLETGYNEQFF
v_gene: TRBV4-3; abundance: -; j_gene: TRBJ2-1; d_gene: -; CDR3nt: TGCGCCAGCAGCCTTAGAAGAGGGCGGACCTACAATGAGCAGTTCTTC; CDR3aa: CASSLRRGRTYNEQFF
v_gene: TRBV15; abundance: -; j_gene: TRBJ2-1; d_gene: -; CDR3nt: TGTGCCACCAGCAGAGGAGGTACAGGGAGCTATGAGCAGTTCTTC; CDR3aa: CATSRGGTGSYEQFF
v_gene: TRBV19; abundance: -; j_gene: TRBJ1-1; d_gene: -; CDR3nt: TGTGCCAGTAGCCAGACAGCTTCGAACACTGAAGCTTTCTTT; CDR3aa: CASSQTASNTEAFF
v_gene: TRBV7-2; abundance: -; j_gene: TRBJ1-2; d_gene: -; CDR3nt: TGTGCCAGCAGCACCCTGACAGGAGTTAACTATGGCTACACCTTC; CDR3aa: CASSTLTGVNYGYTF